The clone carrying this T cell receptor (beta chain) was seen more than once but under ten times. The data were taken from a study of cytomegalovirus exposure and HLA in healthy donors. The length of the CDR3 is 13 residues. The ends were cut back, 0 bases at V and 18 bases at J, with 15 bases in the middle. Germline values: CDR1 MNHEY, CDR2 SVGAGI. PCR involved 60 Vbeta and 13 Jbeta primers. Sequencing used immunoSEQ multiplex PCR; TCRdb keeps in-frame clones, though not all of them. Of roughly 80,000 clones detected, about four fifths appear once; the ten largest clones hold 1.5% to 2%. The V call is TRBV6-5, the J call TRBJ1-6; D is possibly TRBD1 (6 bases). The source is a young woman in good health and CMV-seronegative. The sequencing sample was made of PBMCs. This CDR3 is CASSYSAGTPCHF. The CDR3 region has the DNA TGTGCCAGCAGTTACTCAGCCGGGACACCCTGCCACTTT.